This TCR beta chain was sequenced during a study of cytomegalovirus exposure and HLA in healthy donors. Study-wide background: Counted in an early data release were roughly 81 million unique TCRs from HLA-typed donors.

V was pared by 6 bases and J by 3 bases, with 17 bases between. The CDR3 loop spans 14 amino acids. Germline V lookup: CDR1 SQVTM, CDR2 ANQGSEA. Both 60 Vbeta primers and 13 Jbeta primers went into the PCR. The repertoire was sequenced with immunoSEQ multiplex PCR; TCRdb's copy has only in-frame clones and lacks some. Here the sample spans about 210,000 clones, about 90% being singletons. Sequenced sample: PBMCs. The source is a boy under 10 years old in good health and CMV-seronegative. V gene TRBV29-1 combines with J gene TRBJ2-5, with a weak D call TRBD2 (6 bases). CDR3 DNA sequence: TGCAGCGTCGTTGGCGGGACGGGCAAAGAGACCCAGTACTTC. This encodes CSVVGGTGKETQYF. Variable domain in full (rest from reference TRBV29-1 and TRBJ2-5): SAVISQKPSRDICQRGTSLTIQCQVDSQVTMMFWYRQQPGQSLTLIATANQGSEATYESGFVIDKFPISRPNLTFSTLTVSNMSPEDSSIYLCSVVGGTGKETQYFGPGTRLLVL.